This T cell receptor (beta chain) comes out of a study of shared clonotypes between healthy human individuals. The assay was immunoSEQ multiplex PCR, and TCRdb's table has in-frame clones only and misses some. The data contain some 300,000 clones, less than 75% of them singletons. In the CD4+ fraction, cells were divided into CD45RA+ naive and CD45RA-negative memory subsets. This CDR3 spans 11 amino acids. V lost 3 bases to trimming and J lost 5 bases, with 3 bases between them. The germline V gene has CDR1 PRHDT and CDR2 FYEKMQ (reference sequence). This TCR was recovered from a man younger than 40 in good health. The chain employs TRBV13 and TRBJ2-3; D not certain. The specimen sequenced was memory CD4+ T cells sorted from blood. Specified subset: CD45RA-negative fraction. CDR3 sequence: CASSLLDTQYF. Written as DNA, the CDR3 is TGTGCCAGCAGCTTGTTAGATACGCAGTATTTT. Based on the CDR3 plus reference TRBV13 and TRBJ2-3, the full variable domain is AAGVIQSPRHLIKEKRETATLKCYPIPRHDTVYWYQQGPGQDPQFLISFYEKMQSDKGSIPDRFSAQQFSDYHSELNMSSLELGDSALYFCASSLLDTQYFGPGTRLTVL.